The 3 T cell receptor beta chains reported below all come from one sample, sequenced in a study of brain T cells in children with intractable seizures. TCRdb keeps only in-frame clones here, not all; method: immunoSEQ multiplex PCR. The table has about 9,000 clones, 69% seen once. Only cases whose brain tissue showed the highest T cell transcript signatures were sequenced. The sample was resected brain tissue, taken at surgery. These receptors were taken from a girl aged 2-15 years with tuberous sclerosis and intractable seizures.

This chain uses TRBV5-6 with TRBJ1-2; D gene ambiguous. This CDR3 contains 14 residues. Trimming left V 4 bases short and J 0 bases short, with 10 bases between. In germline, CDR1 is SGHDT, CDR2 YYEEEE. CDR3 amino acids: CASSIGPSNYGYTF. CDR3 bases: TGTGCCAGCAGCATTGGGCCTTCTAACTATGGCTACACCTTC. Together with reference TRBV5-6 and TRBJ1-2, the CDR3 gives the full variable domain: DAGVTQSPTHLIKTRGQQVTLRCSPKSGHDTVSWYQQALGQGPQFIFQYYEEEERQRGNFPDRFSGHQFPNYSSELNVNALLLGDSALYLCASSIGPSNYGYTFGSGTRLTVV.

The chain uses TRBV7-2 and TRBJ2-3; 7 bases map to TRBD2. The CDR3 totals 14 residues. J was trimmed by 2 bases and V by 5 bases; bases with no gene match: 4. CDR1 is SGHTA, CDR2 FQGNSA, per germline. The CDR3 protein is CASSMGLPTDTQYF. Here the CDR3 DNA reads TGTGCCAGCAGCATGGGACTACCCACAGATACGCAGTATTTT.

The chain links TRBV6-1 to TRBJ2-7; D tentatively reads TRBD1 or TRBD2 (6 bases each). The V gene lost 1 base and the J gene lost 3 bases, with 13 bases spanning the gap. The CDR3 spans 15 residues. Per germline, CDR1 MNHNS and CDR2 SASEGT. The CDR3 reads CASSEGGTKIYEQYV. The DNA for the CDR3 is TGTGCCAGCAGTGAAGGCGGGACAAAGATCTACGAGCAGTACGTC.